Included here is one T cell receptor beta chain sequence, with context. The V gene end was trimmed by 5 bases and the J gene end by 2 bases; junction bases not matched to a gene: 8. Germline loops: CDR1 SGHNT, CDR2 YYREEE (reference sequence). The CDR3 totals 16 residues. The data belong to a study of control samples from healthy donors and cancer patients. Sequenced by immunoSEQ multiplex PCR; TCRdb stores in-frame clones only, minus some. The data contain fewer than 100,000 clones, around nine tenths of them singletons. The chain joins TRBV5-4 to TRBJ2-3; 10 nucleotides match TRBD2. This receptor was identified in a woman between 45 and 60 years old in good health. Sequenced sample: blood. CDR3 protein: CASSSFLAGDTDTQYF. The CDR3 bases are TGTGCCAGCAGTTCTTTCCTAGCGGGGGACACAGATACGCAGTATTTT.